These 7 T cell receptor beta chains originate from one sample sequenced in a study of persistence of HIV-infected CD4 T cells. This was the immunoSEQ version 4 assay in survey mode. Data came from immunoSEQ multiplex PCR; TCRdb stores just in-frame clones and leaves some out. Here the sample spans 25,000 to 30,000 clones, 78% being singletons. Cells were stimulated with CMV-infected fibroblast lysates at 8.5 to 10 ug/mL. CD40L/CD69 double-negative CD45RO-high memory CD4+ T cells were collected. For these TCRs, the target antigens are not known. Material: CD4+ T cells sorted from PBMCs after approximately 18-hour stimulation, obtained from a patient who received antiretroviral therapy. The receptor set was obtained from an adult woman with HIV who was CMV-seropositive.

In its sample, this clone was seen once. The chain employs TRBV9 and TRBJ1-1, with 7 bases that match TRBD1. J was trimmed by 10 bases and V by 4 bases; bases with no gene match: 4. CDR1 and CDR2 (germline): SGDLS, YYNGEE. This CDR3 has 11 amino acids. CDR3 in DNA: TGTGCCAGCAGCCAGGGACAGACAGCTTTCTTT. This translates into CASSQGQTAFF.

The table lists this clone with a count of one. The chain combines TRBV19 with TRBJ1-5; D possibly corresponds to TRBD1 (5 bases). V lost 7 bases to trimming and J lost 3 bases, with 13 bases between them. Germline loops: CDR1 LNHDA, CDR2 SQIVND (reference sequence). This CDR3 is built from 14 residues. CDR3 residues: CASTGRGYNQPQHF. CDR3 in DNA: TGTGCCAGTACGGGACGGGGATACAATCAGCCCCAGCATTTT.

The V call is TRBV5-1, the J call TRBJ1-1; 8 bases agree with TRBD1. V lost 4 bases and J lost 7; bases outside the gene matches: 3. CDR3 length: 12 amino acids. Germline V gives CDR1 SGHRS, CDR2 YFSETQ. The CDR3 is CASSRTGYEAFF. In DNA, the CDR3 is TGCGCCAGCAGCCGGACAGGGTATGAAGCTTTCTTT. Full variable domain (remainder filled in from reference TRBV5-1 and TRBJ1-1): KAGVTQTPRYLIKTRGQQVTLSCSPISGHRSVSWYQQTPGQGLQFLFEYFSETQRNKGNFPGRFSGRQFSNSRSEMNVSTLELGDSALYLCASSRTGYEAFFGQGTRLTVV.

The chain joins TRBV5-6 to TRBJ1-2; D is unresolved. The germline V gene has CDR1 SGHDT and CDR2 YYEEEE. The CDR3 consists of 14 residues. V was pared by 4 bases and J by 5 bases, with 15 bases between. CDR3 sequence (DNA): TGTGCCAGCAGCCACACCCGCAGGCGGTATGGCTACACCTTC. It yields the protein CASSHTRRRYGYTF.

V usage is TRBV5-1 and J usage is TRBJ1-1, with 8 bases that match TRBD1. The V and J ends lost 4 bases and 2 bases, in that order; junction bases with no gene match: 4. Germline V gene data show CDR1 as SGHRS and CDR2 as YFSETQ. The CDR3 is made up of 14 amino acids. CDR3 nucleotides: TGCGCCAGCAGCCCGGACAGGGACAACACTGAAGCTTTCTTT. Protein sequence: CASSPDRDNTEAFF.

The table lists this clone with a few counts. The CDR3 DNA reads as TGTGCCTCAGGGGTTGGGGCACGGAATCAGCCCCAGCATTTT. Translated, it gives CASGVGARNQPQHF. The gene calls are TRBV19 and TRBJ1-5; a weak D match, TRBD1 (6 bases). Germline values: CDR1 LNHDA, CDR2 SQIVND (reference sequence). CDR3 length equals 14 residues. Deletions cut 11 bases from V and 4 bases from J, with 18 bases between.

CDR3 region: CASTSGGVYNEQFF. CDR3 sequence (DNA): TGTGCCAGTACCAGCGGGGGCGTCTACAATGAGCAGTTCTTC. This sequence joins TRBV19 and TRBJ2-1; 8 positions match TRBD2. Trimming removed 7 bases from V and 3 bases from J; junction bases left unmatched: 5. In germline, CDR1 is LNHDA, CDR2 SQIVND (reference sequence). This CDR3 has 14 residues.